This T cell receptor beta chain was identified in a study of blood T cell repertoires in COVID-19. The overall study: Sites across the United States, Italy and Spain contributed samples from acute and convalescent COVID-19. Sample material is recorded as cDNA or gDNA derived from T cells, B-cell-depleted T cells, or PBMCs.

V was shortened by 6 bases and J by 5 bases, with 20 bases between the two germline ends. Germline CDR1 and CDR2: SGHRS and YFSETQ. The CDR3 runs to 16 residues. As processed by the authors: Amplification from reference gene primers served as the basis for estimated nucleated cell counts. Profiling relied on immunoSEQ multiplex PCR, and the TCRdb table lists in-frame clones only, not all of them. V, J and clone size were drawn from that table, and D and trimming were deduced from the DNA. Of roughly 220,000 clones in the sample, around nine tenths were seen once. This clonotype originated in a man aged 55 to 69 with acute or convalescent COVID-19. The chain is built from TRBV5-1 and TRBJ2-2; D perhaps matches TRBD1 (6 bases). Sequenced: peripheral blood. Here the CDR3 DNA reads TGCGCCAGCACTATAATTTCATGGGGGCGGACCGGGGAGCTGTTTTTT. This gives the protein CASTIISWGRTGELFF.